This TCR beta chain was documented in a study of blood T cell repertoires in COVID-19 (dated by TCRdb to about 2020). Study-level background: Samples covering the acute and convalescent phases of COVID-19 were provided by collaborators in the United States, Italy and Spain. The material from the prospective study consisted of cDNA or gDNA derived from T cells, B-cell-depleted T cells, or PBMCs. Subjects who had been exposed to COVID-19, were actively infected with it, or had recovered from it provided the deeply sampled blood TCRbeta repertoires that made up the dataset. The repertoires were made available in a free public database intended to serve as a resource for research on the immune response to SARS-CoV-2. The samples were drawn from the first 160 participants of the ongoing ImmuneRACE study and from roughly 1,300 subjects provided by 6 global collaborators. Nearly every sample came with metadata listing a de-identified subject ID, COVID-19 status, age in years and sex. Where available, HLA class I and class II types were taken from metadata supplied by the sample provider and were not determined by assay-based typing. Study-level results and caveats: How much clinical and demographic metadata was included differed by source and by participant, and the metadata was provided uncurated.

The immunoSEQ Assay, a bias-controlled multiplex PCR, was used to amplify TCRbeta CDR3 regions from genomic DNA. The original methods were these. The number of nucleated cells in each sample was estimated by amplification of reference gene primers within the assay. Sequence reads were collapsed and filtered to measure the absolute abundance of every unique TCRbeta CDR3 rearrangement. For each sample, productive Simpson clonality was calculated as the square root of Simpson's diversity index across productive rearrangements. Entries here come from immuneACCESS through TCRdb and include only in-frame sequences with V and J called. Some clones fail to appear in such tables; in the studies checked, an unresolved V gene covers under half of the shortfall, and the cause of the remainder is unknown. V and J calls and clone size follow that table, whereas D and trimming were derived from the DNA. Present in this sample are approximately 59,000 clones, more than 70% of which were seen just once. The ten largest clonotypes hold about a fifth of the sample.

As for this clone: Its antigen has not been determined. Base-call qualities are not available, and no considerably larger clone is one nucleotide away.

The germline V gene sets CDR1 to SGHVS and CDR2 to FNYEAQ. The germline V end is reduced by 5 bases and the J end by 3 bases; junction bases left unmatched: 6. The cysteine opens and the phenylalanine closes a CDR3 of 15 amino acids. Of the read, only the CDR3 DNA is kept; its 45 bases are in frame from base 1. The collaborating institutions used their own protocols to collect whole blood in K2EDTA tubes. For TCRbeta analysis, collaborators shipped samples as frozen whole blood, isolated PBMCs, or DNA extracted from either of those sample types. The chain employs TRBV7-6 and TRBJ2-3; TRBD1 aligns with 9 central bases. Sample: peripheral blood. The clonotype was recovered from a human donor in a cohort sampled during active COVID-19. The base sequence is TGTGCCAGCAGCGCGGGACAGGGTGGAACAGATACGCAGTATTTT. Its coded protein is CASSAGQGGTDTQYF.